This T cell receptor beta chain originates from a study of siplizumab effects on memory and regulatory T cells. Trimming removed 4 bases at V and 1 base at J, with 7 bases between. The CDR3 contains 12 residues. CDR1 and CDR2 (germline): SQVTM, ANQGSEA. Profiled with immunoSEQ multiplex PCR; TCRdb holds only in-frame clones, not every one. The sample shows more than 95,000 clones, 85% to 95% of them seen only once. Findings and limits, study-wide: Unstimulated subsets contained matches for only a minor fraction of alloreactive clones. In unstimulated cells, naive T cells appeared more diverse than memory T cells and seemed major alloresponse contributors. Proliferating siplizumab-culture Tregs lacked confirmation of suppressive function.

Concerning this clone itself: The target antigen is unknown.

The J gene is TRBJ2-5, the V gene TRBV29-1; D is undetermined. The sequencing input was CD4+ T cells sorted from blood. The TCR comes from a human donor in good health. This chain's CDR3 is CSVAAVQETQYF. The CDR3 nucleotides are TGCAGCGTTGCGGCCGTCCAAGAGACCCAGTACTTC.